A selection of T cell receptor beta chains follows, all from one sample in a study of control samples from healthy donors and cancer patients. The protocol was immunoSEQ multiplex PCR, while the TCRdb copy is restricted to in-frame clones and leaves out a portion. The table has some 150,000 clones, over 90% seen once; the top ten hold 1%. Specimen: blood. The receptors shown here come from a young woman in good health. Each CDR3 is given with its conserved first and last residue. The D gene is left open where the match is weak. Expanded clones are given a class, and other clones once, few, many or no size at all.

D	V	J	size	DNA	CDR3
TRBD1	TRBV20-1	TRBJ1-2	-	TGCAGTGCTAGTAGGACAGGGAAGCACTATGGCTACACCTTC	CSASRTGKHYGYTF
-	TRBV2	TRBJ2-1	-	TGTGCCAGCAGTTTGGGATTCCATGAGAATGAGCAGTTCTTC	CASSLGFHENEQFF
TRBD1	TRBV7-2	TRBJ1-5	-	TGTGCCAGCAGCCCCCGGGGACAGGGTTATAGCAATCAGCCCCAGCATTTT	CASSPRGQGYSNQPQHF
TRBD1	TRBV5-4	TRBJ2-5	-	TGTGCCAGTACCGAGAGTCCGGACAGGGGGCCTCAAGAGACCCAGTACTTC	CASTESPDRGPQETQYF
-	TRBV2	TRBJ1-1	-	TGTGCCAGCAGAAGAGCAGGGATTGAAGCTTTCTTT	CASRRAGIEAFF
TRBD2	TRBV5-1	TRBJ2-1	-	TGCGCCAGCAGCCGGACCGGCGGGGGGGCGTTGGAGCAGTTCTTC	CASSRTGGGALEQFF
-	TRBV18	TRBJ1-1	-	TGTGCCAGCTCACCCGGCGGGGAGGCGAACACTGAAGCTTTCTTT	CASSPGGEANTEAFF
-	TRBV6-2/TRBV6-3	TRBJ2-7	-	TGTGCCAGCAGTTACACATACTACGAGCAGTACTTC	CASSYTYYEQYF
TRBD2	TRBV29-1	TRBJ2-5	-	TGCAGCGTTGCGGGGGGAGAGACCCAGTACTTC	CSVAGGETQYF
-	TRBV4-1	TRBJ1-6	-	TGCGCCAGCAGCCAAGCCGGGGGGGGGCATTCACCCCTCCACTTT	CASSQAGGGHSPLHF
TRBD1	TRBV28	TRBJ1-4	-	TGTGCCAGCAGTTTCCCCAGCAGGCCAGGGGGGCTAGAAACTAATGAAAAACTGTTTTTT	CASSFPSRPGGLETNEKLFF
TRBD2	TRBV19	TRBJ2-2	once	TGTGCCAGTAGTATAAGCGGGGACACCGGGGAGCTGTTTTTT	CASSISGDTGELFF
-	TRBV9	TRBJ2-6	once	TGTGCCAGCAGCGTAGGTGCCAACGTCCTGACTTTC	CASSVGANVLTF
-	TRBV5-4	TRBJ1-1	-	TGTGCCAGCAGCCTCCCTATGAACACTGAAGCTTTCTTT	CASSLPMNTEAFF
TRBD1	TRBV7-9	TRBJ1-1	-	TGTGCCAGCAGCTGGTCGAGGACAGGGTTGGACACTGAAGCTTTCTTT	CASSWSRTGLDTEAFF
TRBD1	TRBV18	TRBJ1-6	-	TGTGCCAGCTCACGCGGACAGGGGGGAATTTATAATTCACCCCTCCACTTT	CASSRGQGGIYNSPLHF
-	TRBV18	TRBJ2-3	-	TGTGCCAGCTCACCATTGGGGTTCAAAGATACGCAGTATTTT	CASSPLGFKDTQYF
-	TRBV5-4	TRBJ2-1	once	TGTGCCAGCAGCATGAGACGGACTTCGAGCTCCTACAATGAGCAGTTCTTC	CASSMRRTSSSYNEQFF
-	TRBV27	TRBJ2-7	-	TGTGCCAGCAGCACTCCCGACGGTCGCTACGAGCAGTACTTC	CASSTPDGRYEQYF
TRBD2	TRBV4-1	TRBJ2-3	-	TGCGCCAGCAGCCAAACGGGGGGGGCAGGAGATACGCAGTATTTT	CASSQTGGAGDTQYF
TRBD2	TRBV5-6	TRBJ2-7	-	TGTGCCAGCAGCAAGACTAGCGGGAGGTTCTACGAGCAGTACTTC	CASSKTSGRFYEQYF
TRBD2	TRBV10-1	TRBJ2-7	-	TGCGCCAGCAGTGAGACGAAGGGACTAGCGTTCTACGAGCAGTACTTC	CASSETKGLAFYEQYF
-	TRBV10-3	TRBJ1-6	once	TGTGCCATCAGTGAAGAGCCCAAGAATAATTCACCCCTCCACTTT	CAISEEPKNNSPLHF